These 20 T cell receptor beta chains were all obtained from the same sample, sequenced in a study of blood T cell repertoires in COVID-19. TCRdb's copy holds only in-frame clones and misses some; the assay was immunoSEQ multiplex PCR. The sample holds about 190,000 clones, roughly nine tenths seen once. Sequences were obtained from peripheral blood. The receptors shown here come from a man younger than 45 with acute or convalescent COVID-19.

As DNA, the CDR3 is TGTGCCAGCAGCACGGACAGGATCGCTGAAGCTTTCTTT. Encoded protein: CASSTDRIAEAFF. The chain is built from TRBV6-5 and TRBJ1-1; 7 nucleotides line up with TRBD1. V lost 6 bases, J lost 6 bases, and 7 bases stayed unmatched. Germline CDR1 reads MNHEY; CDR2 reads SVGAGI. This CDR3 contains 13 residues.

The rearrangement joins TRBV28 to TRBJ1-2, with 7 bases matching TRBD1. Per the germline V gene, CDR1 is MDHEN and CDR2 is SYDVKM. J was trimmed by 4 bases and V by 4 bases; bases with no gene match: 6. CDR3 length equals 14 residues. This CDR3 is CASSSPGQFYGYTF. CDR3 coding DNA: TGTGCCAGCAGTTCCCCGGGACAGTTCTATGGCTACACCTTC.

The chain couples TRBV7-2 to TRBJ1-2; D ambiguous. Germline CDR1 reads SGHTA; CDR2 reads FQGNSA. This CDR3 has 14 amino acids. The V end was cut by 0 bases, the J end by 8 bases, with 13 bases between. The CDR3 nucleotides are TGTGCCAGCAGCTTAGCGCGAAGGGCGGGGGGCTACACCTTC. This encodes CASSLARRAGGYTF.

V gene TRBV5-5 combines with J gene TRBJ1-5; 7 nucleotides match TRBD1. Per the germline V gene, CDR1 is SGHKS and CDR2 is YYEKEE (reference sequence). This CDR3 region has 15 residues. V shed 4 bases and J 1 base; nucleotides not matched to a gene: 5. For the CDR3, the DNA is TGTGCCAGCAGCGTAACAGGGGACAGCAATCAGCCCCAGCATTTT. This encodes CASSVTGDSNQPQHF.

This sequence joins TRBV7-9 and TRBJ2-7; D possibly corresponds to TRBD1 (6 bases). Trimming shortened V by 3 bases and J by 1 base, and 16 bases separated the two germline ends. The CDR3 has 16 amino acids. Germline CDR1 is SEHNR and CDR2 is FQNEAQ (reference sequence). The CDR3 region is CASSFRPGQQSYEQYF. CDR3 bases: TGTGCCAGCAGCTTTCGTCCGGGACAACAATCCTACGAGCAGTACTTC. Filled out from reference TRBV7-9 and TRBJ2-7, the complete variable domain reads DTGVSQNPRHKITKRGQNVTFRCDPISEHNRLYWYRQTLGQGPEFLTYFQNEAQLEKSRLLSDRFSAERPKGSFSTLEIQRTEQGDSAMYLCASSFRPGQQSYEQYFGPGTRLTVT.

The sample holds many counts of this clone. The chain employs TRBV5-6 and TRBJ1-2, with D unresolved. The CDR3 runs 14 residues. Per germline, CDR1 SGHDT and CDR2 YYEEEE. V shed 2 bases and J shed 6 bases, with 14 bases lying between them. CDR3 in amino acids: CASSLLGDLDGYTF. The CDR3 DNA sequence: TGTGCCAGCAGCTTATTGGGAGACCTGGATGGCTACACCTTC.

The chain recombines TRBV28 with TRBJ1-1; 8 bases align to TRBD1. J lost 5 bases, V lost 9 bases, and 5 bases had no gene match. Germline V gene data show CDR1 as MDHEN and CDR2 as SYDVKM. CDR3 length equals 12 residues. DNA of the CDR3: TGTGCCAGTCACAGGGGGAGTACTGAAGCTTTCTTT. Protein: CASHRGSTEAFF. The full variable domain, in which reference TRBV28 and TRBJ1-1 provide the parts outside the CDR3, is DVKVTQSSRYLVKRTGEKVFLECVQDMDHENMFWYRQDPGLGLRLIYFSYDVKMKEKGDIPEGYSVSREKKERFSLILESASTNQTSMYLCASHRGSTEAFFGQGTRLTVV.

The CDR3 here is CASSNTPYRGSRTEAFF. CDR3 DNA: TGTGCCAGTAGTAACACCCCTTACAGGGGGAGTCGCACTGAAGCTTTCTTT. The rearrangement joins TRBV19 to TRBJ1-1; 8 bases map to TRBD1. In germline, CDR1 is LNHDA, CDR2 SQIVND (reference sequence). Trimming at V came to 4 bases and at J to 4 bases, leaving 14 bases not matched to a gene. The CDR3 has 17 residues.

This chain links TRBV3-1 (or the pseudogene TRBV3-2) with TRBJ2-1, with 8 bases identical to TRBD2. V shed 4 bases, J shed 4 bases, and the junction held 15 bases outside the gene matches. Germline V gene data show CDR1 as LGHDT and CDR2 as YNNKEL (reference sequence). The CDR3 loop spans 18 amino acids. CDR3 residues: CASSLLGFGTRGYNEQFF. The CDR3 nucleotides are TGTGCCAGCAGCCTCCTTGGATTCGGGACTAGGGGATACAATGAGCAGTTCTTC.

A word on this clone: This CDR3 is also generated by other DNA sequences in the sample. The chain combines TRBV14 with TRBJ2-7; D not certain. V lost 1 base and J lost 2, with 6 bases in between. The CDR3 totals 13 residues. The germline gives CDR1 SGHDN, CDR2 FVKESK. CDR3 nucleotide sequence: TGTGCCAGCAGCCAAGTCCGGGCCTACGAGCAGTACTTC. It translates to CASSQVRAYEQYF.

The chain links TRBV5-8 to TRBJ2-3, with a tentative D call TRBD2 (6 bases). Germline V gene lookup returns CDR1 SGHTS and CDR2 YDEGEE. The V and J ends lost 0 bases and 6 bases respectively, with 20 bases between them. CDR3 length equals 17 residues. DNA for the CDR3: TGTGCCAGCAGCTTGGGTAGCGGAACTACGTTTTCTGATACGCAGTATTTT. Residues: CASSLGSGTTFSDTQYF.

The V call is TRBV24-1, the J call TRBJ1-2, with 9 bases fitting TRBD1. Germline trimming cut 3 bases from V and 0 bases from J; bases unmatched to any gene: 7. The germline V gene encodes CDR1 KGHDR and CDR2 SFDVKD. The CDR3 contains 17 residues. The CDR3 loop reads CATSDPTGTGSNYGYTF. In DNA, the CDR3 is TGTGCCACCAGTGATCCCACCGGGACAGGGTCTAACTATGGCTACACCTTC.

Written as DNA, the CDR3 is TGTGCCAGCAAATACAGGGATAATAGCAATCAGCCCCAGCATTTT. Protein sequence: CASKYRDNSNQPQHF. The V gene is TRBV2, the J gene TRBJ1-5; maybe TRBD1 (6 bases). The V gene lost 7 bases and the J gene lost 0 bases, with 13 bases spanning the gap. From germline, CDR1 is SNHLY and CDR2 FYNNEI. The CDR3 runs to 15 residues. Using reference TRBV2 and TRBJ1-5 for the parts outside the CDR3, the full variable domain is EPEVTQTPSHQVTQMGQEVILRCVPISNHLYFYWYRQILGQKVEFLVSFYNNEISEKSEIFDDQFSVERPDGSNFTLKIRSTKLEDSAMYFCASKYRDNSNQPQHFGDGTRLSIL.

J is TRBJ1-5 and V is TRBV24-1; 7 bases line up with TRBD1. Per germline, CDR1 KGHDR and CDR2 SFDVKD. CDR3 size: 17 residues. With V trimmed by 0 bases and J by 12 bases, 16 bases remained unmatched. CDR3 residues: CATSDLYSGQTKFVQHF. The CDR3 bases are TGTGCCACCAGTGATTTGTACTCGGGACAGACTAAGTTTGTCCAGCATTTT.

The chain joins TRBV14 to TRBJ2-2, with D possibly being TRBD1 (5 bases). Germline V gene sequence: CDR1 SGHDN, CDR2 FVKESK. There are 15 residues in the CDR3. V lost 1 base and J lost 4, with 10 bases in between. The CDR3 region is CASSQVMGPTGELFF. In nucleotides, the CDR3 is TGTGCCAGCAGCCAAGTCATGGGGCCCACCGGGGAGCTGTTTTTT.

A word on this clone: Its ends do not fully match the called genes, so a read error is possible. V is TRBV18 and J is TRBJ1-5; TRBD1 matches 8 bases. This CDR3 spans 13 amino acids. Germline V gives CDR1 KGHSH, CDR2 LQKENI. The CDR3 sequence is CASSPQGDQPQHF. The CDR3 coding sequence is TGTGCCAGCTCGCCACAGGGGGATCAGCCCCAGCATTTT.

The V call is TRBV7-3, the J call TRBJ2-3; maybe TRBD2 (6 bases). Trimming stripped 1 base from V and 0 bases from J, with 8 bases between. The CDR3 is 15 amino acids. Per germline, CDR1 SGHTA and CDR2 FQGTGA. The CDR3 is CASSLSGMSTDTQYF. CDR3 sequence (DNA): TGTGCCAGCAGCTTAAGCGGGATGAGCACAGATACGCAGTATTTT.

This clone was found a few times. CDR3 sequence reads: CASSSLAGTTDTQYF. The CDR3 DNA follows: TGTGCCAGCAGTTCGCTAGCGGGGACTACAGATACGCAGTATTTT. This rearrangement joins TRBV7-2 to TRBJ2-3; 9 bases line up with TRBD2. The CDR3 is made up of 15 amino acids. Germline values: CDR1 SGHTA, CDR2 FQGNSA. V lost 6 bases, J lost 3 bases, and 7 bases stayed unmatched.

The chain employs TRBV12-3 or TRBV12-4 and TRBJ1-2, with D maybe TRBD1 (5 bases). The V end lost 5 bases, the J end lost 4 bases, and 11 bases lay between the germline ends. CDR3 length: 13 residues. CDR3 DNA sequence: TGTGCCAGCAGTGCACAGGTGGGCTATGGCTACACCTTC. It specifies CASSAQVGYGYTF.

The chain carries TRBV5-1 and TRBJ1-2; D remains ambiguous. This CDR3 has 13 amino acids. CDR1 and CDR2 from the germline V gene are SGHRS and YFSETQ. Trimming took 4 bases from V and 8 from J, leaving 15 bases between them. CDR3 loop: CASSPLTGFGYTF. DNA for the CDR3: TGCGCCAGCAGCCCCCTTACGGGGTTCGGCTACACCTTC.